This T cell receptor (beta chain) was sequenced in a study of T-cell reconstitution after alpha-beta-depleted transplantation in children. The table lists this clonotype with many counts. Unique molecular identifiers were incorporated into the prepared TCRbeta library. TCRdb re-analysed the PCR reads in MiXCR, keeping a single row per CDR3 protein. Here the sample spans about 160,000 distinct CDR3 sequences, roughly 11% being singletons. The CDR3 is 13 amino acids. V was cut by 6 bases and J by 0 bases, with 6 bases left in between. The germline V gene encodes CDR1 WSHSY and CDR2 SAAADI. The sequence was obtained from a boy younger than 10 with acute myeloid leukemia, due to receive a stem cell transplant. This chain uses TRBV10-2 with TRBJ2-1; D is uncertain. The sample was PBMCs, taken before TCRalphabeta/CD19-depleted stem cell transplant. Here the CDR3 DNA reads TGCGCCAGCAGCGAAAGCTCCTACAATGAGCAGTTCTTC. This gives the protein CASSESSYNEQFF.